This record looks at one T cell receptor beta chain sequence and its context. Its antigen is still unknown. Several immunoSEQ plates received, in even portions, the genomic DNA of each subset. The assay was immunoSEQ multiplex PCR, and TCRdb's table has in-frame clones only and misses some. Among roughly 650,000 clones listed, approximately 97% were seen once. This entry comes from a study of shared clonotypes between healthy human individuals. Study observations and caveats: A generally larger estimated richness was seen in naive subsets than in memory subsets.

Sequencing was performed on naive CD4+ T cells sorted from blood. The subset denotes: CD45RA+ positively selected. The receptor was derived from a woman in her twenties or thirties in good health.

The DNA for the CDR3 is TGCGCCAGCAGCCACAGACTAGCGGGCTACAATGAGCAGTTCTTC. Translated: CASSHRLAGYNEQFF. The chain couples TRBV4-1 to TRBJ2-1; TRBD2 matches 10 bases. The CDR3 spans 15 residues. The V gene's germline CDR1 is MGHRA and CDR2 YSYEKL. The V segment lost 3 bases and the J segment 3 bases; nucleotides outside the gene matches: 2.